This TCR beta chain was documented in a study of identical twins. Germline V lookup: CDR1 SGHRS, CDR2 YFSETQ. Trimming left V 0 bases short and J 2 bases short, with 9 bases between. The CDR3 is made up of 14 amino acids. At least ten counts were recorded for this clonotype. Its specificity is unknown. Template switching supplied a universal primer site; unique molecular identifiers were carried on the cDNA. TCRdb called the 5' RACE reads again in MiXCR, with one record for every CDR3 protein. This table has some 560,000 distinct CDR3 sequences, 9% to 10% appearing once. Study findings and constraints: Zero-insertion findings could be partly confounded by invariant cells (MAIT and iNKT cells).

The sample also formed part of further work on yellow fever vaccine responses in identical twins.

Sequencing input: PBMCs. The sequence was obtained from a woman between 18 and 29 years old in good health. This chain connects TRBV5-1 to TRBJ2-7, with a tentative D call TRBD1 (5 bases). CDR3 in amino acids: CASSLEGPPYEQYF. For the CDR3, the DNA is TGCGCCAGCAGCTTGGAGGGGCCTCCCTACGAGCAGTACTTC.